The 20 T cell receptor beta chains below come from one sample, sequenced in a study of blood T cell repertoires in COVID-19. Produced via immunoSEQ multiplex PCR; TCRdb's table is partial and in-frame only. Here the sample spans over 20,000 clones, 90% being singletons. Sequenced: peripheral blood. The receptor source for this set is a man aged 65 to 79 with acute or convalescent COVID-19.

The rearrangement links TRBV5-4 to TRBJ2-2; no definite D call. This CDR3 is 13 amino acids long. Germline loops: CDR1 SGHNT, CDR2 YYREEE (reference sequence). With 0 bases removed from V and 3 bases from J, the gap between germline ends came to 3 bases. The CDR3 here is CASSLDYTGELFF. CDR3 bases: TGTGCCAGCAGCTTGGACTACACCGGGGAGCTGTTTTTT.

V usage is TRBV12-3 or TRBV12-4 and J usage is TRBJ2-7; no definite D call. This CDR3 is 12 amino acids long. V lost 6 bases to trimming and J lost 2 bases, with 8 bases between them. In DNA form, the CDR3 reads TGTGCCAGCAGCCAGATCCCCTACGAGCAGTACTTC. This translates into CASSQIPYEQYF.

CDR3 DNA sequence: TGTGCCACAACCGGGACAGGGAATGAAAAACTGTTTTTT. Its protein product is CATTGTGNEKLFF. The V gene is TRBV28, the J gene TRBJ1-4; TRBD1 matches 9 bases. Germline CDR1 is MDHEN and CDR2 is SYDVKM. The V and J ends lost 10 bases and 5 bases, in that order; junction bases with no gene match: 5. The CDR3 contains 13 residues.

The genes are TRBV28 and TRBJ2-7; D is possibly TRBD1 (6 bases). This CDR3 is built from 15 residues. Germline CDR1 is MDHEN and CDR2 is SYDVKM. V shed 7 bases and J shed 4 bases, with 20 bases lying between them. DNA for the CDR3: TGTGCCAGCACGCCCCAGGATCAGGGGTGGTACGAGCAGTACTTC. Its protein product is CASTPQDQGWYEQYF.

The V and J genes are TRBV2 and TRBJ2-7, with 8 bases matching TRBD1. Germline CDR1 and CDR2: SNHLY and FYNNEI. The CDR3 consists of 14 residues. With 11 bases clipped from V and 2 bases from J, the junction kept 11 bases outside the gene matches. The CDR3 protein is CAGSRTGYTYEQYF. DNA of the CDR3: TGTGCCGGATCCAGGACAGGGTATACCTACGAGCAGTACTTC.

The chain recombines TRBV2 with TRBJ2-1; 7 bases map to TRBD2. This CDR3 contains 19 residues. Trimming at V came to 3 bases and at J to 0 bases, leaving 14 bases not matched to a gene. Germline-derived CDR1 and CDR2 are SNHLY and FYNNEI. CDR3 sequence: CASSEPVGTTWSSYNEQFF. The CDR3 DNA follows: TGTGCCAGCAGTGAGCCGGTCGGGACTACTTGGAGCTCCTACAATGAGCAGTTCTTC. The full variable domain, completed using reference TRBV2 and TRBJ2-1, is EPEVTQTPSHQVTQMGQEVILRCVPISNHLYFYWYRQILGQKVEFLVSFYNNEISEKSEIFDDQFSVERPDGSNFTLKIRSTKLEDSAMYFCASSEPVGTTWSSYNEQFFGPGTRLTVL.

This clone was seen a few times. The V and J genes are TRBV6-6 and TRBJ1-1; D might be TRBD1 (5 bases). The germline gives CDR1 MNHNY, CDR2 SVGAGI (reference sequence). Between the trimmed V and J ends, which lost 1 base and 8 bases, there was a span of 8 bases. The CDR3 has 12 amino acids. CDR3 residues: CASSYYAGEAFF. CDR3 coding DNA: TGTGCCAGCAGTTACTATGCAGGGGAAGCTTTCTTT.

The V gene is TRBV10-2, the J gene TRBJ2-1, with TRBD2 matching 11 bases. The V gene end was trimmed by 6 bases and the J gene end by 7 bases; junction bases not matched to a gene: 5. Germline assignment: CDR1 WSHSY and CDR2 SAAADI. CDR3 length equals 14 residues. DNA of the CDR3: TGCGCCAGCAGGAAAGGGACTAGCGGTAATGAGCAGTTCTTC. Encoded protein: CASRKGTSGNEQFF.

The chain has TRBV29-1 and TRBJ1-1; maybe TRBD1 (5 bases). V was clipped by 4 bases and J by 10 bases, with 13 bases between them. This CDR3 contains 11 residues. CDR1 is SQVTM, CDR2 ANQGSEA, per germline. The chain's CDR3 is CSVGVQGRAFF. Written as DNA, the CDR3 is TGCAGCGTTGGTGTGCAGGGTAGAGCTTTCTTT.

The chain recombines TRBV10-3 with TRBJ2-2, with D maybe TRBD1 (6 bases). Looked up from germline, CDR1 is ENHRY and CDR2 is SYGVKD. The CDR3 runs to 18 residues. With 7 bases removed from V and 2 bases from J, the gap between germline ends came to 23 bases. For the CDR3, the DNA is TGTGCCATCAAGCAGGGGCGGTACAGATTACAAAACACCGGGGAGCTGTTTTTT. This codes for CAIKQGRYRLQNTGELFF.

V gene TRBV5-1 combines with J gene TRBJ2-1; TRBD2 matches at 9 bases. The CDR3 sequence is 15 residues long. V shed 1 base and J 7 bases; nucleotides not matched to a gene: 6. CDR1 and CDR2 from the germline V gene are SGHRS and YFSETQ. The CDR3 DNA reads as TGCGCCAGCAGCTTGTCGGCGGGAGGGCCAAATGAGCAGTTCTTC. It yields the protein CASSLSAGGPNEQFF.

V gene TRBV5-6 combines with J gene TRBJ2-7; D remains unclear. Germline lookup yields CDR1 SGHDT and CDR2 YYEEEE. V lost 1 base, J lost 5 bases, and 10 bases lay in between. The CDR3 loop spans 13 amino acids. The CDR3 here is CASSLWQVNEQYF. CDR3 nucleotides: TGTGCCAGCAGCTTGTGGCAAGTCAACGAGCAGTACTTC.

The gene calls are TRBV10-2 and TRBJ1-6; D not resolved. CDR1 is WSHSY and CDR2 is SAAADI in the germline V gene. The CDR3 length is 14 residues. V gave up 3 bases and J gave up 5 bases, with 8 bases separating them. The CDR3 reads CASSEVSDNSPLHF. The CDR3 DNA reads as TGCGCCAGCAGTGAAGTTAGTGATAATTCACCCCTCCACTTT.

This clone was observed once. The chain has TRBV15 and TRBJ1-4; maybe TRBD1 (6 bases). The CDR3 spans 16 residues. Trimming stripped 3 bases from V and 4 bases from J, with 15 bases between. The germline gives CDR1 LNHNV, CDR2 YYDKDF (reference sequence). The CDR3: CATSRLQGPGNEKLFF. CDR3 nucleotides: TGTGCCACCAGCAGGTTACAGGGTCCTGGTAATGAAAAACTGTTTTTT. Together with reference TRBV15 and TRBJ1-4, the CDR3 gives the full variable domain: DAMVIQNPRYQVTQFGKPVTLSCSQTLNHNVMYWYQQKSSQAPKLLFHYYDKDFNNEADTPDNFQSRRPNTSFCFLDIRSPGLGDTAMYLCATSRLQGPGNEKLFFGSGTQLSVL.

The V gene is TRBV10-3, the J gene TRBJ2-7; 7 nucleotides line up with TRBD1. This CDR3 region has 16 residues. The V gene end was trimmed by 9 bases and the J gene end by 6 bases; junction bases not matched to a gene: 20. Germline loops: CDR1 ENHRY, CDR2 SYGVKD. The CDR3 sequence: CAIAARSGTALFEQYF. The CDR3 DNA is TGTGCCATAGCCGCGCGGTCCGGGACAGCGTTATTCGAGCAGTACTTC.

V is TRBV5-6 and J is TRBJ2-3; TRBD2 matches at 11 bases. The CDR3 is 16 residues long. In germline, CDR1 is SGHDT, CDR2 YYEEEE. V lost 2 bases to trimming and J lost 1 base; unmatched junction nucleotides: 3. The CDR3 region is CASSFGLAGRTDTQYF. The CDR3 coding sequence is TGTGCCAGCAGCTTCGGACTAGCGGGCCGCACAGATACGCAGTATTTT.

The chain combines TRBV9 with TRBJ2-2; D is unclear. This CDR3 contains 13 residues. Germline-derived CDR1 and CDR2 are SGDLS and YYNGEE. Deletions cut 3 bases from V and 7 bases from J, with 10 bases between. CDR3 nucleotides: TGTGCCAGCAGCGCCAGAAGTGGCGGGGAGCTGTTTTTT. Translation: CASSARSGGELFF.

The chain combines TRBV4-2 with TRBJ1-1; no reliable D call. This CDR3 has 16 amino acids. The germline V gene encodes CDR1 LGHNA and CDR2 YNFKEQ. The V and J ends lost 1 base and 1 base respectively, with 13 bases between them. The CDR3 coding sequence is TGTGCCAGCAGCCAAGGAGCGGGAGGAGCGAACACTGAAGCTTTCTTT. Translating it yields CASSQGAGGANTEAFF.

The chain combines TRBV5-8 with TRBJ2-1; D perhaps matches TRBD2 (5 bases). The germline gives CDR1 SGHTS, CDR2 YDEGEE. The CDR3 sequence is 15 residues long. Trimming took 4 bases from V and 13 from J, leaving 24 bases between them. The CDR3 DNA sequence: TGTGCCAGCAGCCTGCGGGCTGACACCTCGACATCCCAGTTCTTC. Translation gives CASSLRADTSTSQFF.

The chain has TRBV10-2 and TRBJ2-2; 8 nucleotides agree with TRBD2. Germline trimming cut 6 bases from V and 5 bases from J; bases unmatched to any gene: 8. Germline V CDR1 and CDR2: WSHSY, SAAADI. The CDR3 runs to 15 residues. The CDR3 is CASRLAGGKTGELFF. The CDR3 DNA reads as TGCGCCAGCAGGCTTGCGGGGGGTAAGACCGGGGAGCTGTTTTTT.